The 7 T cell receptor beta chains listed next were all sequenced from one sample in a study of blood T cell repertoires in COVID-19. Measured with immunoSEQ multiplex PCR; TCRdb has only the in-frame clones, and not every one. The data contain approximately 210,000 clones, about 85% of them seen just once; the ten biggest clones take up roughly 0.7%. The sample taken for sequencing was peripheral blood. These receptors came from a man in his forties with acute or convalescent COVID-19.

The chain links TRBV6-5 to TRBJ2-7; tentatively, D is TRBD2 (6 bases). The length of the CDR3 is 14 residues. V shed 0 bases and J shed 3 bases, with 9 bases lying between them. The V gene's germline CDR1 is MNHEY and CDR2 SVGAGI. The DNA of the CDR3 is TGTGCCAGCAGTTACTCTATGGGGGGCTACGAGCAGTACTTC. This encodes CASSYSMGGYEQYF.

The rearrangement uses TRBV28 and TRBJ2-7; TRBD2 matches at 9 bases. The CDR3 spans 14 residues. In germline, CDR1 is MDHEN, CDR2 SYDVKM. V shed 10 bases, J shed 4 bases, and the junction held 11 bases outside the gene matches. CDR3 in DNA: TGTGCCACCGAATCAGTTAGCGGGAGATACGAGCAGTACTTC. It yields the protein CATESVSGRYEQYF.

CDR3 coding DNA: TGTGCCAGCAGTGTAGGGGACAGGGCAAATCAGCCCCAGCATTTT. This codes for CASSVGDRANQPQHF. The chain couples TRBV2 to TRBJ1-5; 9 bases match TRBD1. Germline-derived CDR1 and CDR2 are SNHLY and FYNNEI. The CDR3 has 15 residues. Trimming took 4 bases from V and 4 from J; bases not matched to a gene: 5.

This clone appeared once. The V call is TRBV7-2, the J call TRBJ2-7, with a tentative D call TRBD1 (5 bases). The CDR3 has 15 residues. Germline V lookup: CDR1 SGHTA, CDR2 FQGNSA. Trimming took off 6 bases at V and 2 bases at J, with 17 bases between the two ends. Here the CDR3 reads CASSTGPPFPYEQYF. The DNA of the CDR3 is TGTGCCAGCAGTACAGGACCTCCCTTCCCCTACGAGCAGTACTTC. The full variable domain, with the rest looked up from reference TRBV7-2 and TRBJ2-7, is GAGVSQSPSNKVTEKGKDVELRCDPISGHTALYWYRQSLGQGLEFLIYFQGNSAPDKSGLPSDRFSAERTGGSVSTLTIQRTQQEDSAVYLCASSTGPPFPYEQYFGPGTRLTVT.

The chain's CDR3 is CASTGTSTDTQYF. The CDR3 bases are TGTGCCAGCACCGGGACTAGCACAGATACGCAGTATTTT. This chain links TRBV28 with TRBJ2-3; tentatively, D is TRBD2 (6 bases). Trimming cost V 7 bases and J 0 bases, with 8 bases left between them. Per germline, CDR1 MDHEN and CDR2 SYDVKM. This CDR3 has 13 amino acids.

V is TRBV4-1 and J is TRBJ1-1, with a tentative D call TRBD1 (6 bases). The CDR3 is made up of 12 amino acids. With 4 bases removed from V and 7 bases from J, the gap between germline ends came to 10 bases. Germline V CDR1 and CDR2: MGHRA, YSYEKL. Here the CDR3 reads CASSLTGLEAFF. For the CDR3, the DNA is TGCGCCAGCAGCCTCACAGGGCTTGAAGCTTTCTTT.

The chain carries TRBV28 and TRBJ1-2; 7 bases match TRBD1. Germline V CDR1 and CDR2: MDHEN, SYDVKM. V lost 6 bases and J lost 8; bases outside the gene matches: 18. The CDR3 covers 16 residues. The CDR3 sequence is CASSPGGKGGAWGYTF. The CDR3 DNA reads as TGTGCCAGCAGCCCAGGGGGGAAAGGGGGCGCTTGGGGCTACACCTTC.